The clone carrying this TCR beta chain was counted at least ten times. Its cognate antigen is unknown. The TCR beta CDR3 regions underwent amplification from RNA transcripts. Following a first-round RT-PCR that used HTBI primers, a second-round multiplex PCR was carried out. TCRdb itself ran the multiplex PCR reads through MiXCR, one entry per CDR3 protein. Found here are a few hundred thousand distinct CDR3 sequences, roughly 15% of them singletons; the top ten hold approximately 13%. A diagnosis was made from clinical symptoms together with serum thyroxine, TRAb, thyroid ultrasound and orbital computed tomography. PBMCs were isolated by Ficoll-Paque density gradient centrifugation, using roughly 9.7 ml of fresh peripheral blood as the starting material. Per germline, CDR1 MNHEY and CDR2 SVGEGT. The length of the CDR3 is 13 residues. V was trimmed by 6 bases and J by 8 bases, leaving 16 bases between them.

The data were taken from a study of Graves' ophthalmopathy and Graves' hyperthyroidism. Notes on the study in general: Forecasting of ophthalmopathy progression by the model achieved around 71% sensitivity and approximately 72% specificity. The authors also found most expanded thyroid clonotypes above 0.001 frequency in blood.

Sequenced material: peripheral blood. The chain is built from TRBV6-2 or TRBV6-3 and TRBJ1-2; D ambiguous. This TCR derives from an adult man with Graves' ophthalmopathy. This CDR3 reads CASSPAERSGYTF. CDR3 coding DNA: TGTGCCAGCAGCCCCGCGGAGAGGTCGGGCTACACCTTC.